The 26 T cell receptor beta chains given below trace back to one sample, sequenced in a study of blood T cell repertoires in COVID-19. The data were produced by immunoSEQ multiplex PCR, yet TCRdb's version contains in-frame clones alone and is incomplete. Altogether about 240,000 clones are present, around 86% being singletons, with the ten largest covering around 12%. The sequenced sample was peripheral blood. These receptors were taken from a woman aged 60-75 years with active or convalescent COVID-19.

The sample holds a few counts of this clone. The chain is built from TRBV19 and TRBJ2-3; D is undetermined. The germline V gene encodes CDR1 LNHDA and CDR2 SQIVND (reference sequence). This CDR3 region has 14 residues. Trimming took off 1 base at V and 2 bases at J, with 7 bases between the two ends. CDR3 sequence: CASSIAGYTDTQYF. For the CDR3, the DNA is TGTGCCAGTAGTATAGCCGGTTACACAGATACGCAGTATTTT. The complete variable domain, with remaining parts taken from reference TRBV19 and TRBJ2-3, reads DGGITQSPKYLFRKEGQNVTLSCEQNLNHDAMYWYRQDPGQGLRLIYYSQIVNDFQKGDIAEGYSVSREKKESFPLTVTSAQKNPTAFYLCASSIAGYTDTQYFGPGTRLTVL.

This chain uses TRBV19 with TRBJ1-5, with 8 bases matching TRBD1. V shed 9 bases and J 0 bases; nucleotides not matched to a gene: 7. Germline lookup yields CDR1 LNHDA and CDR2 SQIVND (reference sequence). This CDR3 contains 15 residues. Here the CDR3 DNA reads TGTGCCAGCCGGTCCAGGGGGCTTAGCAATCAGCCCCAGCATTTT. Amino acid sequence: CASRSRGLSNQPQHF.

The rearrangement links TRBV4-2 to TRBJ2-6; 12 nucleotides agree with TRBD2. V was clipped by 4 bases and J by 4 bases; unmatched bases: 2. Germline V gene lookup returns CDR1 LGHNA and CDR2 YNFKEQ. The CDR3 contains 16 residues. The CDR3 loop is CASSRLAGVGANVLTF. CDR3 sequence (DNA): TGTGCCAGCAGCCGACTAGCGGGGGTGGGGGCCAACGTCCTGACTTTC.

The chain combines TRBV6-5 with TRBJ1-1; 12 nucleotides agree with TRBD1. Germline trimming cut 4 bases from V and 11 bases from J; bases unmatched to any gene: 8. In germline, CDR1 is MNHEY, CDR2 SVGAGI. The CDR3 runs 14 residues. The CDR3 loop is CASSLLPGQGAAFF. CDR3 bases: TGTGCCAGCAGTTTACTACCGGGACAGGGGGCCGCTTTCTTT.

This clone has a handful of counts. The chain employs TRBV10-2 and TRBJ2-1; D is undetermined. Germline V gene data show CDR1 as WSHSY and CDR2 as SAAADI. The CDR3 spans 15 residues. The V gene lost 0 bases and the J gene lost 7 bases, with 13 bases spanning the gap. The CDR3 region is CASSESIAAENEQFF. For the CDR3, the DNA is TGCGCCAGCAGTGAGTCGATAGCCGCGGAGAATGAGCAGTTCTTC.

The CDR3 nucleotides are TGCACCAGCAGCCAAGCGGACAGGGGTAAAGCGGATACGCAGTATTTT. Protein: CTSSQADRGKADTQYF. The chain combines TRBV1 with TRBJ2-3; TRBD1 was called by the table and not checked on the DNA. TRBV1 is given as a pseudogene. The CDR3 consists of 16 residues.

This chain joins TRBV11-2 and TRBJ1-2; D ambiguous. This CDR3 comprises 14 residues. V lost 5 bases and J lost 11, with 21 bases in between. Per germline, CDR1 SGHAT and CDR2 FQNNGV. DNA of the CDR3: TGTGCCAGCAGCGATGACTTGGACTCCTTCAGTTACACCTTC. This codes for CASSDDLDSFSYTF.

CDR3 DNA sequence: TGTGCCAGTAGTACCCCCGGGGGGAACACCGGGGAGCTGTTTTTT. Its protein product is CASSTPGGNTGELFF. This chain joins TRBV19 and TRBJ2-2; possible D gene TRBD2, 6 bases. The V end lost 4 bases, the J end lost 1 base, and 10 bases lay between the germline ends. CDR3 length equals 15 residues. Germline CDR1 LNHDA, CDR2 SQIVND (reference sequence).

The CDR3 DNA is TGCGCCAGCCGGACTAGCGGGGCTAGTGGTACGCAGTATTTT. Translation gives CASRTSGASGTQYF. The genes are TRBV10-1 and TRBJ2-3, with 12 bases identical to TRBD2. Germline V CDR1 and CDR2: WNHNN, SYGVQD (reference sequence). With V trimmed by 8 bases and J by 8 bases, 8 bases remained unmatched. This CDR3 region has 14 residues.

V gene TRBV5-5 combines with J gene TRBJ1-5; D gene uncertain. Deletions cut 0 bases from V and 3 bases from J, with 10 bases between. Germline CDR1 and CDR2: SGHKS and YYEKEE (reference sequence). CDR3 length: 15 amino acids. The DNA for the CDR3 is TGTGCCAGCAGCTTGGAAGCACTGCTCAATCAGCCCCAGCATTTT. It encodes CASSLEALLNQPQHF.

This chain links TRBV5-1 with TRBJ1-2; the match to TRBD1 covers 7 bases. The V segment lost 1 base and the J segment 4 bases; nucleotides outside the gene matches: 7. CDR3 length: 15 residues. In germline, CDR1 is SGHRS, CDR2 YFSETQ. CDR3 coding DNA: TGCGCCAGCAGCTTGTATGACAGGGACGCCTATGGCTACACCTTC. This codes for CASSLYDRDAYGYTF.

J is TRBJ1-6 and V is TRBV19, with D hard to call. CDR3 length: 16 amino acids. The V gene's germline CDR1 is LNHDA and CDR2 SQIVND (reference sequence). The V end lost 2 bases, the J end lost 9 bases, and 17 bases lay between the germline ends. CDR3: CASSITVQRKVSPLHF. The CDR3 region has the DNA TGTGCCAGTAGTATAACGGTCCAGCGGAAGGTTTCACCCCTCCACTTT.

The CDR3 bases are TGTGCCAGCAGCGAACTTAACAGGGGGCGCGAAGCTTTCTTT. It specifies CASSELNRGREAFF. The rearrangement uses TRBV7-9 and TRBJ1-1, with 9 bases lining up with TRBD1. Germline values: CDR1 SEHNR, CDR2 FQNEAQ (reference sequence). J lost 8 bases, V lost 5 bases, and 9 bases had no gene match. This CDR3 has 14 residues.

The rearrangement links TRBV28 to TRBJ2-7, with 7 bases that match TRBD2. With 5 bases clipped from V and 5 bases from J, the junction kept 21 bases outside the gene matches. The CDR3 has 18 amino acids. Germline V gene data show CDR1 as MDHEN and CDR2 as SYDVKM. Written as DNA, the CDR3 is TGTGCCAGCAGTCCAATAGGACAAGGACCCAGTGGGGGGGACGAGCAGTACTTC. This gives the protein CASSPIGQGPSGGDEQYF.

The chain employs TRBV6-5 and TRBJ2-5, with D perhaps matching TRBD2 (6 bases). This CDR3 region has 16 residues. Germline CDR1 reads MNHEY; CDR2 reads SVGAGI. Trimming removed 0 bases from V and 1 base from J, with 12 bases in between. CDR3 in amino acids: CASSYSLGRSQETQYF. For the CDR3, the DNA is TGTGCCAGCAGTTACTCCCTAGGGAGGTCCCAAGAGACCCAGTACTTC.

The chain combines TRBV6-5 with TRBJ2-2, with 9 bases matching TRBD1. This CDR3 is built from 14 residues. Germline V gene data show CDR1 as MNHEY and CDR2 as SVGAGI. Germline trimming cut 6 bases from V and 4 bases from J; bases unmatched to any gene: 3. CDR3 amino acids: CASSRGQGTGELFF. CDR3 nucleotides: TGTGCCAGCAGCCGGGGACAGGGCACCGGGGAGCTGTTTTTT.

This chain uses TRBV10-3 with TRBJ2-5, with TRBD1 matching 7 bases. V lost 3 bases to trimming and J lost 3 bases; unmatched junction nucleotides: 7. The CDR3 extends over 15 amino acids. Per the germline V gene, CDR1 is ENHRY and CDR2 is SYGVKD. CDR3: CAISDGTVGKETQYF. DNA for the CDR3: TGTGCCATCAGTGACGGGACAGTAGGGAAAGAGACCCAGTACTTC.

This chain connects TRBV6-5 to TRBJ2-1; 9 bases match TRBD1. Looked up from germline, CDR1 is MNHEY and CDR2 is SVGAGI. This CDR3 comprises 13 residues. J gave up 5 bases and V 7 bases, and 3 bases lay outside the gene matches. The CDR3 bases are TGTGCCAGCAACAGGGGGCCTAACAATGAGCAGTTCTTC. Translation gives CASNRGPNNEQFF.

V is TRBV6-5 and J is TRBJ1-2; 8 bases align to TRBD1. Per germline, CDR1 MNHEY and CDR2 SVGAGI. The CDR3 is made up of 14 amino acids. V lost 5 bases and J lost 0; bases outside the gene matches: 2. The CDR3 DNA reads TGTGCCAGCAGTAGGACAGGGCCTAACTATGGCTACACCTTC. Translation: CASSRTGPNYGYTF.

The chain combines TRBV5-6 with TRBJ1-4, with D tentatively TRBD1 (6 bases). The CDR3 spans 14 residues. V gave up 0 bases and J gave up 10 bases, with 13 bases separating them. Germline values: CDR1 SGHDT, CDR2 YYEEEE. The CDR3 DNA is TGTGCCAGCAGCTTGGCCGCAGGGGCAGGAAAACTGTTTTTT. Encoded protein: CASSLAAGAGKLFF.

The gene calls are TRBV18 and TRBJ2-2; 7 nucleotides agree with TRBD1. The junction had 10 bases not matched to a gene; V was cut back by 3 bases and J by 0 bases. Germline-derived CDR1 and CDR2 are KGHSH and LQKENI. CDR3 length: 18 residues. CDR3 sequence (DNA): TGTGCCAGCTCACCGACCACAGGGGTCGTTTCGAACACCGGGGAGCTGTTTTTT. This gives the protein CASSPTTGVVSNTGELFF.

The V call is TRBV29-1, the J call TRBJ2-3; TRBD1 agrees at 7 bases. Trimming cost V 7 bases and J 5 bases; bases outside gene matches: 9. CDR1 and CDR2 (germline): SQVTM, ANQGSEA. The CDR3 sequence is 13 residues long. The CDR3, as DNA: TGCAGCGGTGCACAGGGGAAGAGAGATACGCAGTATTTT. Translating gives CSGAQGKRDTQYF.

The chain couples TRBV18 to TRBJ1-4; D gene ambiguous. The V gene lost 3 bases and the J gene lost 8 bases, with 10 bases spanning the gap. This CDR3 contains 13 residues. CDR1 KGHSH and CDR2 LQKENI come from the germline V gene. CDR3 residues: CASSPPLGEKLFF. Here the CDR3 DNA reads TGTGCCAGCTCACCCCCCCTGGGCGAAAAACTGTTTTTT.

CDR3 bases: TGTGCCAGCAGCCCCGGTACGCCCTACGAGCAGTACTTC. Translated: CASSPGTPYEQYF. The chain employs TRBV12-3 or TRBV12-4 and TRBJ2-7; D is uncertain. Trimming took 6 bases from V and 2 from J, leaving 11 bases between them. This CDR3 has 13 residues.

This chain connects TRBV5-1 to TRBJ2-5, with TRBD1 identical over 8 bases. The CDR3 covers 15 residues. V shed 4 bases and J 1 base; nucleotides not matched to a gene: 6. Germline V gene lookup returns CDR1 SGHRS and CDR2 YFSETQ. DNA of the CDR3: TGCGCCAGCAGCCCCGATGGACAGGGCCAAGAGACCCAGTACTTC. This codes for CASSPDGQGQETQYF.

A word on this clone: Other nucleotide sequences in the sample specify the same CDR3. The CDR3 spells CASSLGRYEQYF. The CDR3, as DNA: TGTGCCAGCAGCTTGGGGCGCTACGAGCAGTACTTC. This chain links TRBV7-9 with TRBJ2-7; D might be TRBD1 (5 bases). Germline CDR1 SEHNR, CDR2 FQNEAQ (reference sequence). V was cut by 3 bases and J by 3 bases, with 6 bases left in between. CDR3 size: 12 residues.